The clone carrying this TCR beta chain was seen only a few times. Other nucleotide sequences in the sample specify the same CDR3. CDR1 SEHNR and CDR2 FQNEAQ come from the germline V gene (reference sequence). The CDR3 contains 13 residues. V lost 2 bases and J 4 bases, leaving 6 bases between the germline ends. Profiled with immunoSEQ multiplex PCR; TCRdb holds only in-frame clones, not every one. The data show about 2.1 million clones, just over 90% seen once. The naive CD8 subset, CD45RO-negative cells positively selected for CCR7, excluded terminally differentiated effector memory CD45RA+ cells. This sample stems from a study of shared clonotypes between healthy human individuals.

This chain joins TRBV7-9 and TRBJ2-1; D gene unclear. The TCR comes from a man between 18 and 35 years old in good health. Some clones in this sample may be carry-over from other donors' samples. Sequenced sample: naive CD8+ T cells from PBMCs. The CDR3 DNA reads TGTGCCAGCAGCTTAAACTCGTACAATGAGCAGTTCTTC. Amino acid sequence: CASSLNSYNEQFF. The complete variable domain, with remaining parts taken from reference TRBV7-9 and TRBJ2-1, reads DTGVSQNPRHKITKRGQNVTFRCDPISEHNRLYWYRQTLGQGPEFLTYFQNEAQLEKSRLLSDRFSAERPKGSFSTLEIQRTEQGDSAMYLCASSLNSYNEQFFGPGTRLTVL.